Listed below are T cell receptor beta chains from one sample, sequenced in a study of response to subunit inactivated influenza vaccine. TCRdb itself ran the RT-PCR reads through MiXCR, one entry per CDR3 protein. There are around 850,000 distinct CDR3 sequences in the sample; approximately 18% occur only once, and approximately 10% lies in the top ten. Sequenced material: PBMCs from blood, taken 4 to 6 days after vaccination. Receptor source: a man in his fifties or sixties who received an inactivated influenza vaccine. Both conserved end residues are part of each CDR3. The order of the fields is CDR3 length, V gene, J gene, D gene, clone size, CDR3 DNA, CDR3 protein. The D gene is left open where the match is weak. Clone size appears in some rows only: once, few, many, or a class for an expanded clone.

16	TRBV5-1	TRBJ2-7	TRBD1	NA	TGCGCCAGCAGCTTTCATGGGACAGCGGCCGCGTACGAGCAGTACTTC	CASSFHGTAAAYEQYF
14	TRBV11-2	TRBJ2-5	TRBD2	NA	TGTGCCAGTGGGACTATAAGGCTCCAAGAGACCCAGTACTTC	CASGTIRLQETQYF
17	TRBV9	TRBJ2-1	TRBD2	few	TGTGCCAGCAGCGTAGGGCTAGCGGTCAGCTCCTACAATGAGCAGTTCTTC	CASSVGLAVSSYNEQFF
14	TRBV3-1	TRBJ2-5	NA	many	TGTGCCAGCAGCACTAGCTTGGGTGTGGAGACCCAGTACTTC	CASSTSLGVETQYF
14	TRBV12-3/TRBV12-4	TRBJ2-3	NA	many	TGTGCCAGCAGCAACGACGGTCGCACAGATACGCAGTATTTT	CASSNDGRTDTQYF
13	TRBV7-3	TRBJ2-3	NA	NA	TGTGCCAGCAGCTTAAAACCCGGGGATACGCAGTATTTT	CASSLKPGDTQYF
16	TRBV7-9	TRBJ1-3	NA	NA	TGTGCCAGCAGCACAGGACAGTCGAGCTCTGGAAACACCATATATTTT	CASSTGQSSSGNTIYF
14	TRBV7-9	TRBJ2-1	NA	NA	TGTGCCAGCAGCTCGGGACCTCACTACAATGAGCAGTTCTTC	CASSSGPHYNEQFF
15	TRBV27	TRBJ1-1	TRBD1	few	TGTGCCAGCAGTCCCCTTGGGGACAGGGACGCTGAAGCTTTCTTT	CASSPLGDRDAEAFF
15	TRBV12-3/TRBV12-4	TRBJ2-1	NA	NA	TGTGCCAGCAGTTTACCGCCCCTCCAGGGCAATGAGCAGTTCTTC	CASSLPPLQGNEQFF
14	TRBV7-2	TRBJ2-7	NA	NA	TGTGCCAGCAGCTTAGATGTGGTCTTCAGCGAGCAGTACTTC	CASSLDVVFSEQYF
15	TRBV6-1	TRBJ2-1	NA	many	TGTGCCAGCAGCCTCGACCACAGGCCGCTCCATGAGCAGTTCTTC	CASSLDHRPLHEQFF
13	TRBV20-1	TRBJ1-3	NA	NA	TGCAGTGCTAGATGGGACGGTGGAAACACCATATATTTT	CSARWDGGNTIYF
15	TRBV10-3	TRBJ1-6	TRBD1	NA	TGTGCCATCAGTGAGTTGGGACAGGGTGACTCACCCCTCCACTTT	CAISELGQGDSPLHF
13	TRBV29-1	TRBJ1-2	NA	NA	TGCAGCGTTGCAAGGGTTTTAAGCTATGGCTACACCTTC	CSVARVLSYGYTF
16	TRBV5-6	TRBJ2-3	TRBD2	few	TGTGCCAGCAGCTTTCGACTAGCGGGGTTTTCAGATACGCAGTATTTT	CASSFRLAGFSDTQYF
13	TRBV12-3/TRBV12-4	TRBJ1-6	NA	few	TGTGCCAGCAGGACAGTACAGAATTCACCCCTCCACTTT	CASRTVQNSPLHF
18	TRBV5-1	TRBJ2-1	TRBD2	NA	TGCGCCAGCAGCCCGGGACTAGCGGGAGGGCTGCATCCCAATGAGCAGTTCTTC	CASSPGLAGGLHPNEQFF
15	TRBV7-9	TRBJ2-7	TRBD2	few	TGTGCCAGCAGCCCAAGGACTAGCCGAGAGAGCGAGCAGTACTTC	CASSPRTSRESEQYF
16	TRBV20-1	TRBJ1-6	NA	NA	TGCAGTGCTAGAGATTCCGGACAGACGAATAATTCACCCCTCCACTTT	CSARDSGQTNNSPLHF
16	TRBV5-1	TRBJ2-2	NA	few	TGCGCCAGCAGCTGGAAGGGGGACTACCCCACCGGGGAGCTGTTTTTT	CASSWKGDYPTGELFF
15	TRBV28	TRBJ1-1	NA	once	TGTGCCAGCAGTCAACCCGCGACGGGGGTCGCTGAAGCTTTCTTT	CASSQPATGVAEAFF
15	TRBV9	TRBJ2-7	NA	few	TGTGCCAGCAGCGTAGGTGGATGGGACACCTACGAGCAGTACTTC	CASSVGGWDTYEQYF
12	TRBV20-1	TRBJ2-3	NA	NA	TGCAGTGCTAGACTAGGAGAAGATACGCAGTATTTT	CSARLGEDTQYF
13	TRBV15	TRBJ2-7	NA	NA	TGTGCCACCAGCCCCGGGTTCTCCTACGAGCAGTACTTC	CATSPGFSYEQYF
15	TRBV9	TRBJ2-1	NA	NA	TGTGCCAGCAGCGGGGGGTCGTTGGATCGGAATGAGCAGTTCTTC	CASSGGSLDRNEQFF
16	TRBV20-1	TRBJ1-6	TRBD1	many	TGCAGTGCCCCCCCCGGGACAGCATTCTATAATTCACCCCTCCACTTT	CSAPPGTAFYNSPLHF
16	TRBV18	TRBJ2-1	TRBD2	NA	TGTGCCAGCTCACCACCGGGACTAGCACCCTACAATGAGCAGTTCTTC	CASSPPGLAPYNEQFF
15	TRBV5-1	TRBJ2-3	TRBD2	NA	TGCGCCTGCAGTCGTAGCGGGGAGAGCACAGATACGCAGTATTTT	CACSRSGESTDTQYF
16	TRBV9	TRBJ2-1	TRBD2	few	TGTGCCAGCAGCGTAGCTGGGACTAGCGGGAGGTATGAGCAGTTCTTC	CASSVAGTSGRYEQFF
15	TRBV5-1	TRBJ2-5	TRBD2	NA	TGCGCCAGCAGCTTTGGTAGCGGGAGTTCGGAGACCCAGTACTTC	CASSFGSGSSETQYF
15	TRBV5-1	TRBJ2-7	TRBD2	many	TGCGCCAGCAGCCCAGGACTAGCCGTCGACCTCGAGCAGTACTTC	CASSPGLAVDLEQYF
15	TRBV6-4	TRBJ2-1	TRBD1	NA	TGTGCCAGCAGCGGACAGGGTAGTACAGGCAATGAGCAGTTCTTC	CASSGQGSTGNEQFF
16	TRBV5-1	TRBJ1-4	TRBD1	NA	TGCGCCAGCAGCTTGGAGGGGACAGTAAGAATAGAAAAACTGTTTTTT	CASSLEGTVRIEKLFF
15	TRBV5-1	TRBJ2-5	NA	few	TGCGCCAGCAGCTGGGCAGGCAGAAGCCAAGAGACCCAGTACTTC	CASSWAGRSQETQYF
16	TRBV9	TRBJ2-3	NA	few	TGTGCCAGCAGCCCCCGATCGGTATATTCCACAGATACGCAGTATTTT	CASSPRSVYSTDTQYF
14	TRBV11-2	TRBJ2-1	NA	NA	TGTGCCAGCAGCTTAGAACGGGGCTCCCGGGAGCAGTTCTTC	CASSLERGSREQFF
14	TRBV5-1	TRBJ2-2	TRBD1	few	TGCGCCAGCAGCGACGACAGGGTCACCGGGGAGCTGTTTTTT	CASSDDRVTGELFF
17	TRBV2	TRBJ2-1	NA	NA	TGTGCCAGCAGTGAATTCCGACACCCGAGCTCCTACAATGAGCAGTTCTTC	CASSEFRHPSSYNEQFF
16	TRBV5-1	TRBJ2-7	NA	NA	TGCGCCAGCAGCTTGGAGGCAGGGGGGAATGTATACGAGCAGTACTTC	CASSLEAGGNVYEQYF
14	TRBV20-1	TRBJ1-5	NA	few	TGCAGTGCTCAGATGCGCGCCTTAAATCAGCCCCAGCATTTT	CSAQMRALNQPQHF
14	TRBV5-1	TRBJ2-7	TRBD2	many	TGCGCCAGCAGCAAGGGACTAGCGGGAGGTGAGCAGTACTTC	CASSKGLAGGEQYF
16	TRBV4-1	TRBJ1-5	NA	NA	TGCGCCAGCAGCCAAGAAGGGCGGGGTAGCGATCAGCCCCAGCATTTT	CASSQEGRGSDQPQHF
14	TRBV6-2/TRBV6-3	TRBJ2-5	NA	NA	TGTGCCAGCAGTTACACGGGGTCGTCCGGGACCCAGTACTTC	CASSYTGSSGTQYF
14	TRBV20-1	TRBJ2-1	NA	NA	TGCAGTGCGAATAGCGGAAGCATTCCCAATGAGCAGTTCTTC	CSANSGSIPNEQFF
14	TRBV7-2	TRBJ2-1	TRBD2	NA	TGTGCCAGCAGCCTCTCTAGCGGGAGTTTTGAGCAGTTCTTC	CASSLSSGSFEQFF
14	TRBV5-1	TRBJ2-4	NA	NA	TGCGCCAGCAGCCGGGACAACCAAGAAAACATTCAGTACTTC	CASSRDNQENIQYF
12	TRBV29-1	TRBJ2-7	TRBD2	many	TGCAGCGCGATAGCGGGGGGCTACGAGCAGTACTTC	CSAIAGGYEQYF
18	TRBV20-1	TRBJ2-6	TRBD1	few	TGCAGTGCTAGAAGTACAGGGGGTCGTCCCTCTGGGGCCAACGTCCTGACTTTC	CSARSTGGRPSGANVLTF
15	TRBV20-1	TRBJ2-3	NA	NA	TGCAGTGCACCTTCTCGGCGGACTAGCACAGATACGCAGTATTTT	CSAPSRRTSTDTQYF
13	TRBV29-1	TRBJ2-1	NA	many	TGCAGCGTTGATGGCGGCCCCTACAATGAGCAGTTCTTC	CSVDGGPYNEQFF
12	TRBV29-1	TRBJ2-5	NA	many	TGCAGCGCCGACCCAGCCGGAGAGACCCAGTACTTC	CSADPAGETQYF
14	TRBV6-2/TRBV6-3	TRBJ2-1	TRBD2	few	TGTGCCAGCAGTAGACAGCGGGGACCCTATGAGCAGTTCTTC	CASSRQRGPYEQFF